This TCR beta chain comes out of a study of long-term antiretroviral therapy in people with HIV. Overall study findings and caveats: The study collected blood between about 2003 and 2017, possibly under older ART regimens.

A minimum of one pre-ART and two post-ART PBMC samples existed for each donor. The authors ran the immunoSEQ assay, v3.0, at survey level. Clones were sequenced by immunoSEQ multiplex PCR, and TCRdb holds only the in-frame ones, with some missing. The repertoire holds 15,000 to 20,000 clones, with around 76% as singletons. V lost 6 bases and J lost 1; bases outside the gene matches: 6. This CDR3 has 15 residues. Germline loops: CDR1 MNHEY, CDR2 SMNVEV (reference sequence). Regarding this clone: The antigen remains undetermined.

The specimen comprised unsorted PBMCs, sampled 0.5 years before starting antiretroviral therapy. The receptor was derived from a woman aged 45 to 65 with HIV. The J gene is TRBJ2-3, the V gene TRBV27; TRBD2 aligns across 8 bases. This chain's CDR3 is CASRNRGGGTDTQYF. The CDR3 coding sequence is TGTGCCAGCAGAAACCGGGGGGGCGGCACAGATACGCAGTATTTT.